Following are 2 T cell receptor beta chains from one sample sequenced in a study of PD-1 blockade in classical Hodgkin lymphoma. There was relapse after autologous stem cell transplantation in every patient, and there was variation in brentuximab vedotin exposure. CD4+ T cells were purified from thawed PBMCs by negative selection. Measured with immunoSEQ multiplex PCR; TCRdb has only the in-frame clones, and not every one. This sample has some 8,500 clones, with roughly 80% found just once. Source: CD4+ T cells from blood, taken at baseline. Every receptor here comes from a human donor with classical Hodgkin lymphoma.

The chain's CDR3 is CASSVTRSGSGQETQYF. CDR3 coding DNA: TGTGCCAGCAGTGTGACCCGGAGCGGGAGTGGCCAAGAGACCCAGTACTTC. V gene TRBV6-1 combines with J gene TRBJ2-5, with 8 bases identical to TRBD2. The J segment lost 1 base and the V segment lost 4 bases, leaving 11 bases of the junction unmatched. The CDR3 extends over 17 amino acids. Germline CDR1 reads MNHNS; CDR2 reads SASEGT.

CDR3 sequence reads: CASSLTRDSSYEQYF. CDR3 DNA sequence: TGTGCCAGCAGTCTTACACGGGACAGCTCCTACGAGCAGTACTTC. This chain uses TRBV6-5 with TRBJ2-7; 7 bases line up with TRBD1. The CDR3 is made up of 15 amino acids. Unmatched junction bases numbered 7, after V lost 5 bases and J lost 0 bases. Germline lookup yields CDR1 MNHEY and CDR2 SVGAGI.